A selection of T cell receptor beta chains follows, all from one sample in a study of CD8+ T cells in alopecia areata. Assay: immunoSEQ multiplex PCR; the TCRdb copy retains only in-frame clones and omits some. In the table there are some 190,000 clones, approximately 72% of which are singletons. The sequences come from CD4+ T cells sorted from blood, collected at week 44, from a patient treated with tofacitinib. The receptors come from a human donor with alopecia areata. Both conserved end residues are part of each CDR3. The D gene is left open where the match is weak. Not every row has a clone size; where given, it reads once, few, many or a size class.

j_call | cdr3_length | d_call | v_call | clone_size | cdr3_aa | cdr3_nt
TRBJ1-1 | 11 | . | TRBV29-1 | few | CSVHGPFEAFF | TGCAGCGTCCACGGGCCATTCGAAGCTTTCTTT
TRBJ1-2 | 14 | TRBD1 | TRBV4-3 | . | CASSQEARGHGYTF | TGCGCCAGCAGCCAAGAGGCCAGGGGGCATGGCTACACCTTC
TRBJ2-7 | 16 | TRBD1 | TRBV18 | . | CASSPRFGTGFYEQYF | TGTGCCAGCTCACCACGGTTCGGGACAGGGTTCTACGAGCAGTACTTC
TRBJ2-1 | 15 | TRBD1 | TRBV4-1 | . | CASSQPGQGSNEQFF | TGCGCCAGCAGCCAACCGGGACAGGGTTCCAATGAGCAGTTCTTC
TRBJ2-1 | 15 | . | TRBV4-3 | . | CASSRSGNSYNEQFF | TGCGCCAGCAGCCGCTCCGGGAACTCCTACAATGAGCAGTTCTTC
TRBJ2-7 | 12 | . | TRBV11-1 | . | CASSSSGYEQYF | TGTGCCAGCAGCTCCAGCGGCTACGAGCAGTACTTC
TRBJ1-4 | 16 | TRBD1 | TRBV19 | . | CASRTTGEVLNEKLFF | TGTGCCAGTAGAACAACAGGGGAGGTCCTTAATGAAAAACTGTTTTTT
TRBJ1-2 | 14 | TRBD1 | TRBV6-5 | . | CASRSGQGTYGYTF | TGTGCCAGCAGGTCGGGACAGGGGACCTATGGCTACACCTTC
TRBJ1-2 | 16 | . | TRBV5-4 | . | CASSGGTGTASIGYTF | TGTGCCAGCAGCGGGGGCACCGGGACGGCCTCTATTGGCTACACCTTC
TRBJ2-7 | 13 | TRBD2 | TRBV7-3 | . | CASSSAGGAHQYF | TGTGCCAGCTCCTCAGCGGGGGGCGCTCACCAGTACTTC
TRBJ1-1 | 12 | . | TRBV30 | . | CALGRGNTEAFF | TGTGCACTAGGGCGAGGTAACACTGAAGCTTTCTTT
TRBJ2-5 | 13 | . | TRBV15 | . | CATAPRGQETQYF | TGTGCCACCGCCCCTAGGGGCCAAGAGACCCAGTACTTC
TRBJ1-1 | 15 | . | TRBV19 | . | CASIPTQTANTEAFF | TGTGCCAGTATTCCTACTCAGACAGCGAACACTGAAGCTTTCTTT
TRBJ1-6 | 12 | . | TRBV12-5 | . | CASGVDNSPLHF | TGTGCCTCGGGGGTGGATAATTCACCCCTCCACTTT
TRBJ2-4 | 14 | . | TRBV29-1 | many | CSVRQALAKNIQYF | TGCAGCGTCAGACAGGCTTTAGCCAAAAACATTCAGTACTTC
TRBJ2-3 | 11 | . | TRBV29-1 | once | CSVELADTQYF | TGCAGCGTTGAATTGGCGGATACGCAGTATTTT
TRBJ2-5 | 17 | . | TRBV9 | . | CASSVDPPQGGRETQYF | TGTGCCAGCAGCGTAGACCCCCCCCAGGGGGGCAGGGAGACCCAGTACTTC
TRBJ1-1 | 12 | . | TRBV30 | . | CAWRRGSTEAFF | TGTGCCTGGAGACGTGGTTCCACTGAAGCTTTCTTT
TRBJ2-5 | 12 | TRBD1 | TRBV29-1 | many | CSVGQGPETQYF | TGCAGCGTTGGACAGGGCCCAGAGACCCAGTACTTC
TRBJ1-2 | 12 | . | TRBV7-3 | . | CASSGDREGYTF | TGTGCCAGCAGCGGAGACAGAGAAGGCTACACCTTC
TRBJ1-2 | 12 | . | TRBV29-1 | . | CSTDRGGYGYTF | TGCAGCACGGACAGAGGTGGCTATGGCTACACCTTC
TRBJ2-5 | 13 | TRBD1 | TRBV27 | . | CASRMTGEETQYF | TGTGCCAGCAGGATGACAGGGGAAGAGACCCAGTACTTC
TRBJ1-1 | 12 | . | TRBV19 | . | CASRGIQGEAFF | TGTGCCAGTAGGGGTATACAGGGTGAAGCTTTCTTT